Below are 18 T cell receptor beta chains sequenced from a single sample in a study of response to subunit inactivated influenza vaccine. One entry per CDR3 protein results from TCRdb running MiXCR on the RT-PCR reads. Here the sample spans 450,000 to 600,000 distinct CDR3 sequences, more than 15% being singletons. Sequenced here: CD4+ T cells sorted from PBMCs, sampled 23 to 25 months after vaccination. Every receptor here comes from a man aged 50-75 years who received an inactivated influenza vaccine.

There are a few counts of this clonotype. The chain carries TRBV6-2 or TRBV6-3 and TRBJ2-7; 10 bases fit TRBD1. Trimming at V came to 2 bases and at J to 3 bases, leaving 19 bases not matched to a gene. The germline V gene has CDR1 MNHEY and CDR2 SVGEGT. This CDR3 has 20 residues. This chain's CDR3 is CASSYPIGQGVLPRGYEQYF. Written as DNA, the CDR3 is TGTGCCAGCAGTTACCCTATTGGACAGGGGGTACTTCCCCGCGGCTACGAGCAGTACTTC.

This clonotype has a handful of counts. The chain carries TRBV4-1 and TRBJ2-1; 7 positions match TRBD1. CDR1 is MGHRA, CDR2 YSYEKL, per germline. CDR3 length equals 16 residues. Trimming took 1 base from V and 6 from J; bases not matched to a gene: 9. DNA for the CDR3: TGCGCCAGCAGCCAAGCAGACAGGGCGCTGGCCAATGAGCAGTTCTTC. It codes for CASSQADRALANEQFF.

This clonotype was seen ten or more times. The chain's CDR3 is CSAVDPGTRSSGANVLTF. CDR3 sequence (DNA): TGCAGTGCCGTGGACCCCGGGACACGAAGCTCTGGGGCCAACGTCCTGACTTTC. The chain carries TRBV20-1 and TRBJ2-6, with D perhaps TRBD1 (6 bases). Germline lookup yields CDR1 DFQATT and CDR2 SNEGSKA (reference sequence). This CDR3 region has 18 residues. V lost 6 bases to trimming and J lost 0 bases, with 21 bases between them.

CDR3 sequence reads: CASSRGLGGELFF. CDR3 bases: TGTGCCAGCAGCCGCGGACTTGGCGGGGAGCTGTTTTTT. This chain joins TRBV6-1 and TRBJ2-2; D may be TRBD2 (5 bases). Trimming shortened V by 6 bases and J by 7 bases, and 12 bases separated the two germline ends. CDR3 length: 13 amino acids. From germline, CDR1 is MNHNS and CDR2 SASEGT.

At least ten counts were recorded for this clonotype. The rearrangement uses TRBV7-2 and TRBJ2-1; D is ambiguous. Germline assignment: CDR1 SGHTA and CDR2 FQGNSA. Trimming shortened V by 0 bases and J by 7 bases, and 10 bases separated the two germline ends. The CDR3 covers 14 residues. The CDR3 nucleotides are TGTGCCAGCAGCTTAGCGTACACAGCGAATGAGCAGTTCTTC. Translating gives CASSLAYTANEQFF.

A few counts support this clonotype. The chain is built from TRBV7-9 and TRBJ2-2; D ambiguous. The germline V gene encodes CDR1 SEHNR and CDR2 FQNEAQ (reference sequence). The CDR3 totals 15 residues. V was trimmed by 0 bases and J by 0 bases, leaving 5 bases between them. CDR3 nucleotide sequence: TGTGCCAGCAGCTTAGCAATTACGAACACCGGGGAGCTGTTTTTT. This codes for CASSLAITNTGELFF. Full variable domain (rest looked up from reference TRBV7-9 and TRBJ2-2): DTGVSQNPRHKITKRGQNVTFRCDPISEHNRLYWYRQTLGQGPEFLTYFQNEAQLEKSRLLSDRFSAERPKGSFSTLEIQRTEQGDSAMYLCASSLAITNTGELFFGEGSRLTVL.

The V gene is TRBV30, the J gene TRBJ1-5; TRBD1 might be the D (5 bases). Trimming cost V 1 base and J 4 bases, with 5 bases left between them. CDR3 length: 12 amino acids. Germline values: CDR1 GTSNPN, CDR2 SVGIG (reference sequence). The CDR3 DNA reads as TGTGCCTGGAGTGAGGGGAATCAGCCCCAGCATTTT. Residues: CAWSEGNQPQHF.

This clonotype showed up just a few times. The V call is TRBV10-3, the J call TRBJ2-1; possibly TRBD2 for D (6 bases). Germline V lookup: CDR1 ENHRY, CDR2 SYGVKD. The CDR3 loop spans 13 amino acids. V lost 4 bases and J 7 bases, leaving 11 bases between the germline ends. The CDR3 sequence is CAISGPAGNEQFF. The CDR3, as DNA: TGTGCCATCAGTGGGCCCGCGGGAAATGAGCAGTTCTTC.

This clonotype has more than one count but fewer than ten. V and J are TRBV29-1 and TRBJ2-3; 8 nucleotides match TRBD2. The length of the CDR3 is 15 residues. Germline CDR1 is SQVTM and CDR2 is ANQGSEA. The CDR3 spells CSAQISGASTDTQYF. In DNA form, the CDR3 reads TGCAGTGCACAGATTAGCGGGGCTAGCACAGATACGCAGTATTTT.

In this sample, this clonotype turned up a few times. The rearrangement links TRBV2 to TRBJ2-1, with TRBD2 matching 14 bases. Trimming removed 7 bases from V and 15 bases from J; junction bases left unmatched: 11. The V gene's germline CDR1 is SNHLY and CDR2 FYNNEI. The CDR3 runs 14 residues. This CDR3 is CASIGATSGRDLFF. CDR3 nucleotide sequence: TGTGCCAGCATCGGAGCGACTAGCGGGAGGGACCTGTTCTTC.

The sample holds many counts of this clonotype. This sequence joins TRBV24-1 and TRBJ2-2; D remains unclear. CDR3 length equals 11 residues. CDR1 KGHDR and CDR2 SFDVKD come from the germline V gene. V dropped 1 base and J dropped 14 bases, with 7 bases sitting between them. The CDR3 bases are TGTGCCACCAGTGATTTCAGCTCCCTGTTTTTT. It codes for CATSDFSSLFF.

This clonotype has only a few counts. This chain joins TRBV18 and TRBJ2-1, with TRBD1 matching over 11 bases. Germline V gives CDR1 KGHSH, CDR2 LQKENI. This CDR3 is 15 amino acids long. The V and J ends lost 4 bases and 6 bases, in that order; junction bases with no gene match: 5. The CDR3 reads CASSQPGQGVNEQFF. Written as DNA, the CDR3 is TGTGCCAGCTCACAACCGGGACAGGGGGTCAATGAGCAGTTCTTC. The full variable domain, completed using reference TRBV18 and TRBJ2-1, is NAGVMQNPRHLVRRRGQEARLRCSPMKGHSHVYWYRQLPEEGLKFMVYLQKENIIDESGMPKERFSAEFPKEGPSILRIQQVVRGDSAAYFCASSQPGQGVNEQFFGPGTRLTVL.

This clonotype turned up a few times. The chain combines TRBV28 with TRBJ1-5, with a possible D match to TRBD1 (5 bases). V lost 3 bases and J 1 base, leaving 13 bases between the germline ends. Looked up from germline, CDR1 is MDHEN and CDR2 is SYDVKM. This CDR3 is built from 16 residues. CDR3 sequence (DNA): TGTGCCAGCAGTTTTTTACGGCAGGGAAGCAATCAGCCCCAGCATTTT. Translating gives CASSFLRQGSNQPQHF.

This clonotype occurred a few times. The rearrangement links TRBV4-3 to TRBJ2-5, with a possible D match to TRBD1 (6 bases). Looked up from germline, CDR1 is LGHNA and CDR2 is YSLEER. Trimming took off 0 bases at V and 0 bases at J, with 11 bases between the two ends. The CDR3 runs 16 residues. The CDR3 spells CASSQDSRGYQETQYF. In DNA, the CDR3 is TGCGCCAGCAGCCAAGATTCCAGGGGTTACCAAGAGACCCAGTACTTC.

Details on this clonotype: A much bigger clone sits one base away, suggesting this may be a read error. The chain has TRBV28 and TRBJ2-5, with D perhaps matching TRBD1 or TRBD2 (6 bases each). Germline lookup yields CDR1 MDHEN and CDR2 SYDVKM. Trimming stripped 3 bases from V and 4 bases from J, with 24 bases between. CDR3 size: 18 residues. CDR3 protein: CASSFPGTFRPGAETQYF. The CDR3 DNA reads as TGTGCCAGCAGTTTTCCCGGTACTTTCAGACCGGGGGCAGAGACCCAGTACTTC.

Notes on this clonotype: Possible read error: a much larger clone is one base away. The V call is TRBV28, the J call TRBJ2-7; the match to TRBD1 covers 7 bases. CDR1 is MDHEN, CDR2 SYDVKM, per germline. The CDR3 has 15 residues. The CDR3 reads CASSFPTGSSCEQYF. The CDR3 nucleotides are TGTGCCAGCAGTTTCCCGACAGGGAGCTCCTGCGAGCAGTACTTC.

The V call is TRBV25-1, the J call TRBJ1-2; 7 nucleotides match TRBD1. In germline, CDR1 is MGHDK, CDR2 SYGVNS. The CDR3 totals 14 residues. The junction had 12 bases not matched to a gene; V was cut back by 1 base and J by 13 bases. Here the CDR3 reads CASSESGTVVGLTF. The CDR3 nucleotides are TGTGCCAGCAGTGAATCAGGGACAGTCGTCGGTCTCACCTTC.

This clonotype was seen a few times. This chain connects TRBV10-3 to TRBJ2-1; D gene ambiguous. V lost 4 bases to trimming and J lost 6 bases, with 7 bases between them. The CDR3 spans 12 residues. CDR1 is ENHRY and CDR2 is SYGVKD in the germline V gene. CDR3 sequence reads: CAISATLNEQFF. The CDR3 region has the DNA TGTGCCATCAGTGCCACTCTCAATGAGCAGTTCTTC.